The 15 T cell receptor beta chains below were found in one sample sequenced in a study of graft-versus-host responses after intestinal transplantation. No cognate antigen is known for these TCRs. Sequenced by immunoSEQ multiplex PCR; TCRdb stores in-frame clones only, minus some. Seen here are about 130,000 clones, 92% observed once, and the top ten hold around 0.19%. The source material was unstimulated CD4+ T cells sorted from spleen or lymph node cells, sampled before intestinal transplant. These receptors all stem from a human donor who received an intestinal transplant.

CDR3 sequence: CASGGAGESWRGYTF. DNA for the CDR3: TGCGCCAGTGGGGGAGCAGGGGAAAGTTGGAGGGGCTACACCTTC. V usage is TRBV5-1 and J usage is TRBJ1-2; TRBD1 is a possible D gene (6 bases). Trimming removed 8 bases from V and 8 bases from J, with 25 bases in between. This CDR3 spans 15 amino acids. The V gene's germline CDR1 is SGHRS and CDR2 YFSETQ. The variable domain in full, completed from reference TRBV5-1 and TRBJ1-2, reads KAGVTQTPRYLIKTRGQQVTLSCSPISGHRSVSWYQQTPGQGLQFLFEYFSETQRNKGNFPGRFSGRQFSNSRSEMNVSTLELGDSALYLCASGGAGESWRGYTFGSGTRLTVV.

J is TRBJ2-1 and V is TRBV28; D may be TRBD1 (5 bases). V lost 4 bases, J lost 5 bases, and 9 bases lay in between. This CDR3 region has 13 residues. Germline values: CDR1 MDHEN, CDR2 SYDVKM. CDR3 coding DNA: TGTGCCAGCAGTTCGGACACAAACAATGAGCAGTTCTTC. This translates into CASSSDTNNEQFF.

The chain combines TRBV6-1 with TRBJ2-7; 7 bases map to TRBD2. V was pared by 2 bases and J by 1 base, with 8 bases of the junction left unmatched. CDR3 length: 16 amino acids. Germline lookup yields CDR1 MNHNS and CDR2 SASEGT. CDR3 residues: CASSESPAGVSYEQYF. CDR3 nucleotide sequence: TGTGCCAGCAGTGAATCCCCCGCGGGGGTGTCCTACGAGCAGTACTTC.

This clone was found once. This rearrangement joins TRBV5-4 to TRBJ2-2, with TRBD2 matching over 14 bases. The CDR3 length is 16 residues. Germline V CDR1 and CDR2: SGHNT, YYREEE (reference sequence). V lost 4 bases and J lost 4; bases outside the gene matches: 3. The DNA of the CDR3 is TGTGCCAGCAGCCTGGGACTAGCGGGAGTCACCGGGGAGCTGTTTTTT. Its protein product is CASSLGLAGVTGELFF.

CDR3 DNA sequence: TGTGCCAGTAGCGGACAGATATCCACAGATACGCAGTATTTT. It specifies CASSGQISTDTQYF. V and J are TRBV19 and TRBJ2-3; D possibly corresponds to TRBD1 (6 bases). The CDR3 is 14 residues long. Trimming stripped 6 bases from V and 2 bases from J, with 12 bases between. Germline V gene sequence: CDR1 LNHDA, CDR2 SQIVND (reference sequence). The entire variable domain, with the rest obtained from reference TRBV19 and TRBJ2-3, is as follows: DGGITQSPKYLFRKEGQNVTLSCEQNLNHDAMYWYRQDPGQGLRLIYYSQIVNDFQKGDIAEGYSVSREKKESFPLTVTSAQKNPTAFYLCASSGQISTDTQYFGPGTRLTVL.

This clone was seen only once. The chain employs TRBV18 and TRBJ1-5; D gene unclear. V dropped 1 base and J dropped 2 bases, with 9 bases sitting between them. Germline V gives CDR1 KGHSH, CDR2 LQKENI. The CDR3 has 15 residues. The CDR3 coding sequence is TGTGCCAGCTCACCACAGGGTACGGGCAATCAGCCCCAGCATTTT. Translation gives CASSPQGTGNQPQHF.

The CDR3 region is CASRADTQSYEQYF. CDR3 sequence (DNA): TGTGCCAGCAGGGCAGACACCCAGTCCTACGAGCAGTACTTC. The chain couples TRBV6-5 to TRBJ2-5; no definite D call. The J call may be wrong; the DNA end is better matched by TRBJ2-7. Looked up from germline, CDR1 is MNHEY and CDR2 is SVGAGI. The CDR3 extends over 14 amino acids.

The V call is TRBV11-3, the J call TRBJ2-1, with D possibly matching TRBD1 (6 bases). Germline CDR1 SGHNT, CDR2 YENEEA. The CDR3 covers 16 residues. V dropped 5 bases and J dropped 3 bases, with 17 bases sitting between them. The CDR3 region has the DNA TGTGCCAGCAGCCCACCCCCTGGGGGCAACTACAATGAGCAGTTCTTC. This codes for CASSPPPGGNYNEQFF.

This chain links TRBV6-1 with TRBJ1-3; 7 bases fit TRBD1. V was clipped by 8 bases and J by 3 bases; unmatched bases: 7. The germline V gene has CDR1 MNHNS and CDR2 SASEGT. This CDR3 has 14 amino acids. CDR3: CASSDRRVGNTIYF. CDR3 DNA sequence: TGTGCCAGCTCGGACAGGCGAGTTGGAAACACCATATATTTT.

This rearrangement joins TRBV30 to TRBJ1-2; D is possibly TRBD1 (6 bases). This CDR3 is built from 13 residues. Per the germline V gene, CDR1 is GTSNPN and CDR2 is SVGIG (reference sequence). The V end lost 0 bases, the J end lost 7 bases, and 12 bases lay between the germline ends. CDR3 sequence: CAWSVHREGGYTF. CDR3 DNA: TGTGCCTGGAGTGTACACAGGGAGGGTGGCTACACCTTC.

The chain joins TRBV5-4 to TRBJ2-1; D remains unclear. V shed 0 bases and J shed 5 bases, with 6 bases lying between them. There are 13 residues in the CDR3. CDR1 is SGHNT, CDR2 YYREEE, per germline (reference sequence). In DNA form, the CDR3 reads TGTGCCAGCAGCTTGGCCAGGAACAATGAGCAGTTCTTC. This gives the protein CASSLARNNEQFF.

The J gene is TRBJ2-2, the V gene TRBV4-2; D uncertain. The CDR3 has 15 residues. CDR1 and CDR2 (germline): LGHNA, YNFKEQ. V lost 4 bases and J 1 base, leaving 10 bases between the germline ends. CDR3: CASSPSPGNTGELFF. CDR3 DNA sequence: TGTGCCAGCAGCCCGTCCCCCGGGAACACCGGGGAGCTGTTTTTT.

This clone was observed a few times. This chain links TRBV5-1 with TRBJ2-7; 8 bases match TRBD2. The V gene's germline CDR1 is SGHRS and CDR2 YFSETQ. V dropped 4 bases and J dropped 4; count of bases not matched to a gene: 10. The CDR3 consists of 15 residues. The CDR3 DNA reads TGCGCCAGCAGCCCGGACGGGGGGGGAAGGTACGAGCAGTACTTC. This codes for CASSPDGGGRYEQYF.

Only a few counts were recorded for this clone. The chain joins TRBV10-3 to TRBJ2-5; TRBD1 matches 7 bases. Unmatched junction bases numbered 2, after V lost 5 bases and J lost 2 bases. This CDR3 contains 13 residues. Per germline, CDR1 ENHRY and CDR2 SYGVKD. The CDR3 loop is CAISPGQQETQYF. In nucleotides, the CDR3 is TGTGCCATCAGTCCGGGACAGCAAGAGACCCAGTACTTC.

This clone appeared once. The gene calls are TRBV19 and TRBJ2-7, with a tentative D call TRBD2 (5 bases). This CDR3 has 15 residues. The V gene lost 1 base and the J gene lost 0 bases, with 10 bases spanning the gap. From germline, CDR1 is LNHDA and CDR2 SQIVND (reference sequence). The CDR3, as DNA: TGTGCCAGTAGTATAGGTAGCGCAACCTCCTACGAGCAGTACTTC. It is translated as CASSIGSATSYEQYF.